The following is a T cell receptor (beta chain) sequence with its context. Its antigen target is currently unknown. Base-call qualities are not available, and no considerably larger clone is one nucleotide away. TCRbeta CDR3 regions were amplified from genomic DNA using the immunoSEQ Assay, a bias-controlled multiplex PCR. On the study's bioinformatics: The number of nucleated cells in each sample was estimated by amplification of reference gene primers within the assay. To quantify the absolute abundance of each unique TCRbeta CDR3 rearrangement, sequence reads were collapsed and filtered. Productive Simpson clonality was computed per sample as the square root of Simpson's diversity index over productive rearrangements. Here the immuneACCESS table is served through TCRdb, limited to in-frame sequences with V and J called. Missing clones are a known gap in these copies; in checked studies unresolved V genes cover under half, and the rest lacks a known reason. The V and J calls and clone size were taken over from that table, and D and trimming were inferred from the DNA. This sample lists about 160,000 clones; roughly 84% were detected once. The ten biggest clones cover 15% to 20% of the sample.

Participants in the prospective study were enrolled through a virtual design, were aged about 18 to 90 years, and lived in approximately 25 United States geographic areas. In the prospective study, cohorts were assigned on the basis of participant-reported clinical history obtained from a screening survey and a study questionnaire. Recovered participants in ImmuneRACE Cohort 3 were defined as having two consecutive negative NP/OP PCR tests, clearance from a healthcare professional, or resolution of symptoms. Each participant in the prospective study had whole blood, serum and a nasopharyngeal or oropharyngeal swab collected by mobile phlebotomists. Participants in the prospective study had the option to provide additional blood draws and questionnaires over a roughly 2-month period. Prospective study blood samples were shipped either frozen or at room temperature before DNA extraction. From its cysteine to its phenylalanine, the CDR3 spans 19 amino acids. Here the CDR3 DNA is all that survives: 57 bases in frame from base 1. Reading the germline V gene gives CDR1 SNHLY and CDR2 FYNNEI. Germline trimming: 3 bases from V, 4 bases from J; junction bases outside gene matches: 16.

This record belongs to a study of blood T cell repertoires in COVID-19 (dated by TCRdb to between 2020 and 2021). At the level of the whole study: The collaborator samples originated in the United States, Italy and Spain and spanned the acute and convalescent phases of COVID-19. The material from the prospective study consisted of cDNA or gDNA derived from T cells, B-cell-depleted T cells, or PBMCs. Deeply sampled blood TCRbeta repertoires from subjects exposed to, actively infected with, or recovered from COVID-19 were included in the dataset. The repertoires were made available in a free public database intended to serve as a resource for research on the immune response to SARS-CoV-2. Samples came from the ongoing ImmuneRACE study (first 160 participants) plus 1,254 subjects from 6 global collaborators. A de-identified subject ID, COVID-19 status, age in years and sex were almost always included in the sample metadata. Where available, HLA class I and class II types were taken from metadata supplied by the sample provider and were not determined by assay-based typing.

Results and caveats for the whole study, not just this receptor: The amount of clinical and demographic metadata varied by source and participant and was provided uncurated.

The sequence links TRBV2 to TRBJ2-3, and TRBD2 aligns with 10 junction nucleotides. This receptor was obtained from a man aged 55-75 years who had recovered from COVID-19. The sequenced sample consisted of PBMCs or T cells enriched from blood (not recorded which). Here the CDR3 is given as CASSEETIAGGDWADTQYF. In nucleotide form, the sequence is TGTGCCAGCAGTGAGGAGACAATAGCGGGAGGAGATTGGGCAGATACGCAGTATTTT.